This entry concerns a single T cell receptor beta chain. The antigen is not known. The data belong to a study of blood T cells in healthy people across ages. Study-level information: When template switching was applied, about one barcoded beta molecule was captured per two T cells. Points from the study as a whole: Roughly linearly, TCR beta diversity per million T cells fell as age increased.

Germline V gene lookup returns CDR1 SGHTA and CDR2 FQGNSA. V lost 6 bases and J lost 8; bases outside the gene matches: 8. This CDR3 has 15 amino acids. The use of a sample-barcoded 5' primer and a J-beta primer mix characterized a second PCR of roughly 7 to 12 cycles. TCRdb re-called the 5' RACE reads through MiXCR, storing one row per CDR3 protein. The data show 1.5 million to 2 million distinct CDR3 sequences, with roughly 30% seen just once and 7.7% held by the top ten. Every donor contributed roughly 10 milliliters of peripheral blood by blood draw. The clonotype comes from a woman aged 30 to 39 in good health. This rearrangement joins TRBV7-2 to TRBJ2-1; 12 bases are shared with TRBD2. The specimen was blood. This chain's CDR3 is CASSAWASGGDEQFF. CDR3 in DNA: TGTGCCAGCAGTGCATGGGCTAGCGGGGGGGATGAGCAGTTCTTC.